This T cell receptor beta chain was sequenced in a study of cytomegalovirus exposure and HLA in healthy donors. Primers included in the PCR were 60 Vbeta and 13 Jbeta primers. Libraries were prepared by immunoSEQ multiplex PCR; TCRdb keeps only in-frame clonotypes and omits some of them. The table has fewer than 130,000 clones, approximately 78% seen once. V was pared by 0 bases and J by 4 bases, with 10 bases between. CDR3 size: 14 residues. This clone was seen more than once but under ten times. The chain employs TRBV5-3 and TRBJ1-1; the D gene is possibly TRBD1 (6 bases). TRBV5-3 is given ORF status, its function remaining uncertain. The TCR sequence derives from a woman aged 25-40 years in good health and CMV-seronegative. The specimen was PBMCs. CDR3 DNA sequence: TGTGCCAGAAGCTTGGCAGGGGACGGCACTGAAGCTTTCTTT. Its protein product is CARSLAGDGTEAFF.